These 25 T cell receptor beta chains share one sample of origin, sequenced in a study of neurological immune-mediated disorders. TCRdb analysed the 5' RACE reads with MiXCR anew, one entry per CDR3 protein. The profile shows over 25,000 distinct CDR3 sequences, approximately 20% of them singletons. Sequencing was performed on CD4+ T cells from blood. Receptors originate from a man aged 50 to 59 with HTLV-1-associated myelopathy (HAM/TSP).

This clonotype came up many times. V and J are TRBV6-2 or TRBV6-3 and TRBJ2-1; 9 bases fit TRBD2. V trimming: 5 bases; J trimming: 6 bases; junction bases outside the gene matches: 8. The germline V gene encodes CDR1 MNHEY and CDR2 SVGEGT. This CDR3 spans 15 amino acids. The CDR3 DNA is TGTGCCAGCAGTAATGAGCGGGGGGCAAGCAATGAGCAGTTCTTC. This translates into CASSNERGASNEQFF.

The chain employs TRBV6-2 or TRBV6-3 and TRBJ2-3; TRBD2 matches 12 bases. This CDR3 is built from 17 residues. The ends lost 6 bases at V and 6 bases at J; junction bases unmatched: 13. Germline CDR1 reads MNHEY; CDR2 reads SVGEGT. The CDR3 sequence: CASRPPELAGGLDTQYF. CDR3 nucleotides: TGTGCCAGCAGACCGCCGGAACTAGCGGGGGGTCTGGATACGCAGTATTTT.

The genes are TRBV5-1 and TRBJ2-7; D ambiguous. Trimming left V 2 bases short and J 3 bases short, with 9 bases between. This CDR3 contains 13 residues. Germline V gene data show CDR1 as SGHRS and CDR2 as YFSETQ. The CDR3 DNA reads TGCGCCAGCAGCTTAGAAGCGAACTACGAGCAGTACTTC. As protein: CASSLEANYEQYF.

This clonotype was recorded many times. This chain links TRBV12-3 or TRBV12-4 with TRBJ1-1; D might be TRBD1 (5 bases). The CDR3 runs 15 residues. V lost 3 bases and J 5 bases, leaving 16 bases between the germline ends. This chain's CDR3 is CASSLTSGRGTEAFF. As DNA, the CDR3 is TGTGCCAGCAGTTTGACGTCGGGGCGGGGGACTGAAGCTTTCTTT.

This clonotype occurred many times. The rearrangement joins TRBV29-1 to TRBJ1-2; perhaps TRBD1 as D (5 bases). Trimming shortened V by 3 bases and J by 4 bases, and 12 bases separated the two germline ends. The CDR3 runs 13 residues. Germline assignment: CDR1 SQVTM and CDR2 ANQGSEA. CDR3 residues: CSVEGGTGYGYTF. Here the CDR3 DNA reads TGCAGCGTTGAGGGGGGGACGGGCTATGGCTACACCTTC.

This clonotype was found a few times. The chain employs TRBV7-2 and TRBJ2-1; TRBD1 might be the D (6 bases). The CDR3 runs 13 residues. V was shortened by 5 bases and J by 8 bases, with 13 bases between the two germline ends. From germline, CDR1 is SGHTA and CDR2 FQGNSA. DNA of the CDR3: TGTGCCAGCAGCGTCCAGGGGAAACATGAGCAGTTCTTC. Amino acids: CASSVQGKHEQFF. The full variable domain, its missing parts supplied by reference TRBV7-2 and TRBJ2-1, is GAGVSQSPSNKVTEKGKDVELRCDPISGHTALYWYRQSLGQGLEFLIYFQGNSAPDKSGLPSDRFSAERTGGSVSTLTIQRTQQEDSAVYLCASSVQGKHEQFFGPGTRLTVL.

This clonotype was picked up many times. J is TRBJ1-1 and V is TRBV12-3 or TRBV12-4; D gene unclear. This CDR3 spans 13 amino acids. The V end was cut by 2 bases, the J end by 1 base, with 5 bases between. CDR3 bases: TGTGCCAGCAGTTTATGGGGGAACACTGAAGCTTTCTTT. This codes for CASSLWGNTEAFF.

This clonotype was observed many times. The rearrangement links TRBV3-1 to TRBJ1-5; no clear D gene. This CDR3 spans 15 amino acids. V was trimmed by 4 bases and J by 3 bases, leaving 13 bases between them. Germline-derived CDR1 and CDR2 are LGHDT and YNNKEL (reference sequence). Here the CDR3 DNA reads TGTGCCAGCAGCCCCGACACAGCAATCAATCAGCCCCAGCATTTT. Amino acid sequence: CASSPDTAINQPQHF.

This clonotype was picked up a small number of times. The chain combines TRBV5-6 with TRBJ2-7; TRBD1 agrees at 7 bases. This CDR3 is 16 amino acids long. The V and J ends lost 0 bases and 2 bases, in that order; junction bases with no gene match: 8. The germline V gene encodes CDR1 SGHDT and CDR2 YYEEEE. In DNA, the CDR3 is TGTGCCAGCAGCTTGGTAGGGGACAGAGGGACCTACGAGCAGTACTTC. Its translation is CASSLVGDRGTYEQYF.

This clonotype was detected ten times or more. The chain carries TRBV3-1 and TRBJ2-4; 7 positions match TRBD2. This CDR3 contains 16 residues. The germline CDR1 and CDR2 sequences are LGHDT and YNNKEL (reference sequence). After removal of 1 base from V and 3 bases from J, the junction contained 6 bases not matched to a gene. In DNA, the CDR3 is TGTGCCAGCAGCCAAGGGGGCGCGGGGGTCAAAAACATTCAGTACTTC. Amino acids: CASSQGGAGVKNIQYF.

This clonotype was seen ten or more times. V gene TRBV7-9 combines with J gene TRBJ2-1; 8 nucleotides align to TRBD2. Unmatched junction bases numbered 7, after V lost 2 bases and J lost 7 bases. The CDR3 spans 15 residues. Germline lookup yields CDR1 SEHNR and CDR2 FQNEAQ (reference sequence). The CDR3 here is CASSLRRGEANEQFF. In nucleotides, the CDR3 is TGTGCCAGCAGCTTAAGGCGGGGGGAGGCTAATGAGCAGTTCTTC.

This clonotype has ten or more counts. This chain connects TRBV12-3 or TRBV12-4 to TRBJ1-1; D not certain. The CDR3 is 13 residues long. The germline V and J ends were trimmed by 3 bases and 7 bases, with 12 bases remaining between them. CDR3 residues: CASSFQTTNEAFF. The CDR3 nucleotides are TGTGCCAGCAGTTTCCAAACCACAAATGAAGCTTTCTTT.

This clonotype was detected ten times or more. V and J are TRBV20-1 and TRBJ2-2, with unresolved D. The CDR3 sequence is 11 residues long. V dropped 2 bases and J dropped 9 bases, with 7 bases sitting between them. The germline CDR1 and CDR2 sequences are DFQATT and SNEGSKA (reference sequence). CDR3 amino acids: CSARIHRELFF. CDR3 nucleotides: TGCAGTGCTAGAATTCACCGGGAGCTGTTTTTT.

This clonotype was observed a few times. The V and J genes are TRBV10-3 and TRBJ1-2; D is perhaps TRBD1 (5 bases). Trimming took 10 bases from V and 4 from J, leaving 16 bases between them. Germline V gives CDR1 ENHRY, CDR2 SYGVKD. The CDR3 runs 13 residues. CDR3: CATGPGTAYGYTF. The CDR3 nucleotides are TGTGCCACAGGTCCCGGGACGGCCTATGGCTACACCTTC.

This clonotype was counted ten times or more. The J gene is TRBJ2-1, the V gene TRBV18; no reliable D call. CDR1 and CDR2 (germline): KGHSH, LQKENI. The CDR3 totals 11 residues. With 3 bases removed from V and 8 bases from J, the gap between germline ends came to 5 bases. CDR3 nucleotide sequence: TGTGCCAGCTCACCCTTGGATGAGCAGTTCTTC. It translates to CASSPLDEQFF.

The chain employs TRBV5-1 and TRBJ2-7, with 8 positions matching TRBD1. Germline values: CDR1 SGHRS, CDR2 YFSETQ. V was pared by 4 bases and J by 9 bases, with 6 bases of the junction left unmatched. The CDR3 totals 12 residues. CDR3 loop: CASSPDRAGQYF. The CDR3 region has the DNA TGCGCCAGCAGCCCGGACAGGGCGGGGCAGTACTTC.

This clonotype occurred many times. This chain connects TRBV7-2 to TRBJ2-1, with D maybe TRBD2 (5 bases). CDR1 is SGHTA, CDR2 FQGNSA, per germline. CDR3 size: 14 residues. Trimming removed 6 bases from V and 0 bases from J, with 9 bases in between. CDR3 sequence reads: CASRDSPSYNEQFF. In DNA form, the CDR3 reads TGTGCCAGCAGGGACTCCCCCTCCTACAATGAGCAGTTCTTC.

The rearrangement joins TRBV19 to TRBJ1-4, with a possible D match to TRBD1 (6 bases). Trimming left V 7 bases short and J 5 bases short, with 23 bases between. The CDR3 spans 17 residues. Germline assignment: CDR1 LNHDA and CDR2 SQIVND (reference sequence). CDR3 in DNA: TGTGCCAGTACCCGCGCCGGACAGACGAGAGCAAATGAAAAACTGTTTTTT. Encoded protein: CASTRAGQTRANEKLFF.

This clonotype occurred many times. The chain links TRBV9 to TRBJ2-1, with 10 bases lining up with TRBD2. V gave up 6 bases and J gave up 10 bases; unmatched junction bases: 10. There are 14 residues in the CDR3. Germline V gives CDR1 SGDLS, CDR2 YYNGEE. CDR3 coding DNA: TGTGCCAGCACCACAGCGGGGGGGCCTCGGGAGCAGTTCTTC. It is translated as CASTTAGGPREQFF.

This clonotype has ten or more counts. The rearrangement joins TRBV7-2 to TRBJ1-1; the D is unclear. V shed 3 bases and J shed 5 bases, with 10 bases lying between them. The CDR3 consists of 13 residues. Per the germline V gene, CDR1 is SGHTA and CDR2 is FQGNSA. CDR3 DNA sequence: TGTGCCAGCAGCTTTAAGATTGGAACTGAAGCTTTCTTT. Translating it yields CASSFKIGTEAFF. The full variable domain, completed using reference TRBV7-2 and TRBJ1-1, is GAGVSQSPSNKVTEKGKDVELRCDPISGHTALYWYRQSLGQGLEFLIYFQGNSAPDKSGLPSDRFSAERTGGSVSTLTIQRTQQEDSAVYLCASSFKIGTEAFFGQGTRLTVV.

This clonotype was observed many times. V and J are TRBV5-1 and TRBJ1-1; TRBD1 might be the D (5 bases). CDR1 is SGHRS and CDR2 is YFSETQ in the germline V gene. CDR3 size: 14 residues. Trimming cost V 4 bases and J 1 base, with 11 bases left between them. The chain's CDR3 is CASSADSSNTEAFF. The CDR3 bases are TGCGCCAGCAGCGCTGACAGCTCGAACACTGAAGCTTTCTTT.

In this sample, this clonotype turned up many times. This chain joins TRBV7-2 and TRBJ1-2; 7 bases fit TRBD1. This CDR3 is built from 13 residues. Per germline, CDR1 SGHTA and CDR2 FQGNSA. The trim removed 4 bases at V and 8 bases at J, leaving 7 bases unmatched. CDR3 protein: CASSSGGSEGYTF. CDR3 coding DNA: TGTGCCAGCAGCTCAGGGGGGTCTGAGGGCTACACCTTC.

Many counts were recorded for this clonotype. The chain links TRBV18 to TRBJ1-5; 8 bases are a match to TRBD1. CDR1 is KGHSH, CDR2 LQKENI, per germline. After removal of 1 base from V and 5 bases from J, the junction contained 4 bases not matched to a gene. This CDR3 is 15 amino acids long. CDR3 protein: CASSPHQGADQPQHF. The CDR3 nucleotides read TGTGCCAGCTCACCACACCAGGGGGCGGATCAGCCCCAGCATTTT.

In this sample, this clonotype turned up many times. V and J are TRBV7-8 and TRBJ2-7; D call uncertain. CDR1 is SGHVS, CDR2 FQNEAQ, per germline. This CDR3 has 13 residues. V was trimmed by 5 bases and J by 3 bases, leaving 11 bases between them. In DNA, the CDR3 is TGTGCCAGCAGCGACCTCGGCATCTACGAGCAGTACTTC. Its protein product is CASSDLGIYEQYF.

V is TRBV5-6 and J is TRBJ1-5; no clear D gene. The CDR3 is 15 amino acids. The germline V gene encodes CDR1 SGHDT and CDR2 YYEEEE. V dropped 0 bases and J dropped 6 bases, with 13 bases sitting between them. CDR3 bases: TGTGCCAGCAGCTTGGCTCGGGGTAATCCTCAGCCCCAGCATTTT. Residues: CASSLARGNPQPQHF.